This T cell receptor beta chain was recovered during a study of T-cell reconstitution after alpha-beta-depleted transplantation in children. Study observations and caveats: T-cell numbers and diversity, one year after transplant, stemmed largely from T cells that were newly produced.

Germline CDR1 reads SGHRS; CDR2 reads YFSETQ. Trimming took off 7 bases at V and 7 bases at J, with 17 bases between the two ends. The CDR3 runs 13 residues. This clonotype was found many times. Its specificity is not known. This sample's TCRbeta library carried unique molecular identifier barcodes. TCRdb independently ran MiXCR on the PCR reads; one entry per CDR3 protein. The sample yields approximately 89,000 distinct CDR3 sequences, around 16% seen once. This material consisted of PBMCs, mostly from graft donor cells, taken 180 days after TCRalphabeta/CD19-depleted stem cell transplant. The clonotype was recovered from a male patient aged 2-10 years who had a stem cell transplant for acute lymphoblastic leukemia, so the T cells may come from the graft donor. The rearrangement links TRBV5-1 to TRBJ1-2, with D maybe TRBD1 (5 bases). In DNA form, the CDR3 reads TGCGCCAGCGCCTGGACCGGGGGAGCTGGCTACACCTTC. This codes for CASAWTGGAGYTF.